This T cell receptor beta chain was recorded in a study of spatial heterogeneity in lung cancer. Study results and caveats: Higher tumor mutation counts went along with higher counts of expanded intratumoral alpha and beta TCRs.

TCRdb independently ran MiXCR on the 5' RACE reads; one entry per CDR3 protein. The table shows around 13,000 distinct CDR3 sequences, with 6% to 7% occurring only once. Time point: sample taken at primary tumor resection. Looked up from germline, CDR1 is MNHNY and CDR2 is SVGAGI (reference sequence). The CDR3 extends over 14 amino acids. V was cut by 0 bases and J by 4 bases, with 7 bases left in between. Many counts were recorded for this clonotype. Its antigen is currently unknown. This specimen was lung tumor tissue, taken at surgery. The clonotype originates from a female donor with early-stage non-small cell lung cancer. The J gene is TRBJ2-1, the V gene TRBV6-6; possible D gene TRBD2, 6 bases. CDR3 DNA sequence: TGTGCCAGCAGTTACTCGGGGGGATACAATGAGCAGTTCTTC. It translates to CASSYSGGYNEQFF.